These 13 T cell receptor beta chains originate from one sample sequenced in a study of vaccination and CD4 T cells after COVID-19. CD4+ T cells that had been cultured provided DNA sequenced with the Oncomine TCR Beta short-read assay. TCRdb itself ran the PCR reads through MiXCR, one entry per CDR3 protein. This sample has about 9,600 distinct CDR3 sequences, with approximately 29% found just once. These receptors have no known antigen. Regarding treatment: approximately 10-day PBMC culture with coronavirus spike peptide pools or control peptides (ViraFEST assay). The sequencing used CD4+ T cells from blood, cultured in vitro, collected after SARS-CoV-2 vaccination. The receptors shown here come from a human donor who had recovered from COVID-19.

As DNA, the CDR3 is TGTGCCAGCAGTCGACTAGCGGGAGGGAGCACAGATACGCAGTATTTT. Protein: CASSRLAGGSTDTQYF. The chain links TRBV6-1 to TRBJ2-3; 14 nucleotides match TRBD2. This CDR3 has 16 residues. J lost 0 bases, V lost 5 bases, and 1 base had no gene match. CDR1 is MNHNS, CDR2 SASEGT, per germline.

This clonotype has a handful of counts. The chain is built from TRBV10-3 and TRBJ2-7; tentatively, D is TRBD1 (6 bases). The CDR3 is made up of 16 amino acids. Germline CDR1 is ENHRY and CDR2 is SYGVKD. Trimming shortened V by 3 bases and J by 4 bases, and 19 bases separated the two germline ends. CDR3 nucleotide sequence: TGTGCCATCAGTGAACGTAAAGGGCAGGGGTCGTACGAGCAGTACTTC. Translating it yields CAISERKGQGSYEQYF.

The genes are TRBV28 and TRBJ1-2; D uncertain. Trimming took 2 bases from V and 4 from J, leaving 5 bases between them. The V gene's germline CDR1 is MDHEN and CDR2 SYDVKM. The CDR3 has 12 amino acids. DNA of the CDR3: TGTGCCAGCAGTTTAACGGTCTATGGCTACACCTTC. Residues: CASSLTVYGYTF.

This chain joins TRBV20-1 and TRBJ1-5, with TRBD1 matching 8 bases. Per germline, CDR1 DFQATT and CDR2 SNEGSKA (reference sequence). The length of the CDR3 is 15 residues. J lost 6 bases, V lost 6 bases, and 13 bases had no gene match. The DNA for the CDR3 is TGCAGTGCAAAGGATTATGGGACAGGTGTTCAGCCCCAGCATTTT. Translation: CSAKDYGTGVQPQHF.

The genes are TRBV6-5 and TRBJ1-1, with 7 nucleotides matching TRBD1. Germline V gives CDR1 MNHEY, CDR2 SVGAGI. The CDR3 extends over 15 amino acids. With 4 bases clipped from V and 12 bases from J, the junction kept 17 bases outside the gene matches. This CDR3 is CASSWDRDRASGSFF. DNA for the CDR3: TGTGCCAGCAGTTGGGACCGGGACAGAGCATCGGGTTCTTTCTTT.

J is TRBJ2-1 and V is TRBV9; maybe TRBD2 (6 bases). V was pared by 4 bases and J by 8 bases, with 16 bases between. The CDR3 is 14 residues long. CDR1 is SGDLS, CDR2 YYNGEE, per germline. Here the CDR3 reads CASSTWASADEQFF. CDR3 nucleotides: TGTGCCAGCAGCACCTGGGCTAGCGCTGATGAGCAGTTCTTC. Together with reference TRBV9 and TRBJ2-1, the CDR3 gives the full variable domain: DSGVTQTPKHLITATGQRVTLRCSPRSGDLSVYWYQQSLDQGLQFLIQYYNGEERAKGNILERFSAQQFPDLHSELNLSSLELGDSALYFCASSTWASADEQFFGPGTRLTVL.

This clonotype has a handful of counts. J is TRBJ1-1 and V is TRBV28; D ambiguous. CDR3 length: 14 residues. Per germline, CDR1 MDHEN and CDR2 SYDVKM. Trimming cost V 3 bases and J 0 bases, with 8 bases left between them. The CDR3 DNA is TGTGCCAGCAGTTTGGTAAGGTTGAACACTGAAGCTTTCTTT. Residues: CASSLVRLNTEAFF.

The chain has TRBV29-1 and TRBJ1-2; tentatively, D is TRBD1 (5 bases). The V gene lost 8 bases and the J gene lost 3 bases, with 10 bases spanning the gap. CDR3 length: 11 amino acids. CDR1 is SQVTM, CDR2 ANQGSEA, per germline. This CDR3 is CSSGGDYGYTF. CDR3 nucleotides: TGCAGCTCGGGGGGGGACTATGGCTACACCTTC.

The J gene is TRBJ1-3, the V gene TRBV6-5, with D tentatively TRBD1 (6 bases). The V end was cut by 4 bases, the J end by 2 bases, with 6 bases between. The CDR3 sequence is 13 residues long. Germline V gene lookup returns CDR1 MNHEY and CDR2 SVGAGI. Written as DNA, the CDR3 is TGTGCCAGCAGTTGGGGGCCTGGAAACACCATATATTTT. Residues: CASSWGPGNTIYF.

This clonotype came up a few times. The chain recombines TRBV6-1 with TRBJ2-7; the D gene could be TRBD1 or TRBD2 (5 bases each). The CDR3 is 16 residues long. The V and J ends lost 3 bases and 4 bases respectively, with 19 bases between them. The germline V gene has CDR1 MNHNS and CDR2 SASEGT. The CDR3 region is CASSDLREGAKYEQYF. In nucleotides, the CDR3 is TGTGCCAGCAGTGACCTGAGGGAAGGGGCTAAGTACGAGCAGTACTTC.

The genes are TRBV5-6 and TRBJ2-7; the D is unclear. Germline V gives CDR1 SGHDT, CDR2 YYEEEE. Trimming pared 0 bases from V and 3 bases from J, leaving 13 bases between. The CDR3 covers 15 residues. The CDR3 reads CASSLVNTPDYEQYF. CDR3 bases: TGTGCCAGCAGCTTGGTCAACACGCCAGACTACGAGCAGTACTTC. The full variable domain, with the rest looked up from reference TRBV5-6 and TRBJ2-7, is DAGVTQSPTHLIKTRGQQVTLRCSPKSGHDTVSWYQQALGQGPQFIFQYYEEEERQRGNFPDRFSGHQFPNYSSELNVNALLLGDSALYLCASSLVNTPDYEQYFGPGTRLTVT.

The chain links TRBV27 to TRBJ2-7; 10 bases match TRBD1. The V gene end was trimmed by 5 bases and the J gene end by 1 base; junction bases not matched to a gene: 11. The CDR3 extends over 17 amino acids. In germline, CDR1 is MNHEY, CDR2 SMNVEV (reference sequence). In DNA form, the CDR3 reads TGTGCCAGCAGTCCAGTCGGCTGGGACAGGGGATCCTACGAGCAGTACTTC. It yields the protein CASSPVGWDRGSYEQYF.

This clonotype was recorded a few times. This chain links TRBV7-8 with TRBJ2-7, with D hard to call. Germline V gene sequence: CDR1 SGHVS, CDR2 FQNEAQ. Trimming cost V 1 base and J 3 bases, with 16 bases left between them. The CDR3 is made up of 16 amino acids. For the CDR3, the DNA is TGTGCCAGCAGCTTAGGCGTACTCTCTGCAAACTACGAGCAGTACTTC. Amino acids: CASSLGVLSANYEQYF. The full variable domain, with the rest looked up from reference TRBV7-8 and TRBJ2-7, is GAGVSQSPRYKVAKRGQDVALRCDPISGHVSLFWYQQALGQGPEFLTYFQNEAQLDKSGLPSDRFFAERPEGSVSTLKIQRTQQEDSAVYLCASSLGVLSANYEQYFGPGTRLTVT.